One sample yielded the 24 T cell receptor beta chains listed below, sequenced in a study of early T cells in non-severe SARS-CoV-2 infection. TCRdb re-called the 5' RACE reads through MiXCR, storing one row per CDR3 protein. The sample holds 55,000 to 75,000 distinct CDR3 sequences, more than 8.5% seen once. The sequencing here drew on whole blood, taken at baseline. The receptors were sampled from an adult who was a healthcare worker with PCR-confirmed SARS-CoV-2 infection or an uninfected control (not recorded which).

This chain uses TRBV7-2 with TRBJ1-5; D is possibly TRBD1 (5 bases). CDR1 and CDR2 from the germline V gene are SGHTA and FQGNSA. V lost 5 bases and J lost 0, with 11 bases in between. The CDR3 runs 15 residues. The CDR3 DNA sequence: TGTGCCAGCAGCCAGGTGGGGACTAGCAATCAGCCCCAGCATTTT. This gives the protein CASSQVGTSNQPQHF.

This clonotype came up a few times. Here the CDR3 DNA reads TGTGCCAGCAGTCCTAGGGTACAGGGGGGGTCCTACGAGCAGTACTTC. This translates into CASSPRVQGGSYEQYF. The chain carries TRBV6-5 and TRBJ2-7; a weak D match, TRBD1 (8 bases). Trimming took off 5 bases at V and 1 base at J, with 18 bases between the two ends. There are 16 residues in the CDR3. CDR1 is MNHEY, CDR2 SVGAGI, per germline.

This chain links TRBV6-6 with TRBJ1-5; D gene uncertain. CDR3 size: 15 residues. Germline V lookup: CDR1 MNHNY, CDR2 SVGAGI (reference sequence). The V end was cut by 4 bases, the J end by 0 bases, with 10 bases between. CDR3 sequence: CASSSHGFSNQPQHF. The DNA of the CDR3 is TGTGCCAGCAGTTCACACGGGTTTAGCAATCAGCCCCAGCATTTT.

This clonotype was counted once. The chain recombines TRBV5-1 with TRBJ2-1; no reliable D call. CDR1 and CDR2 from the germline V gene are SGHRS and YFSETQ. The ends were cut back, 4 bases at V and 5 bases at J, with 7 bases in the middle. The CDR3 is 12 amino acids. CDR3 residues: CASSASNNEQFF. The CDR3, as DNA: TGCGCCAGCAGCGCCAGCAACAATGAGCAGTTCTTC.

In its sample, this clonotype was seen many times. The rearrangement joins TRBV29-1 to TRBJ2-7; 12 nucleotides match TRBD2. The V segment lost 4 bases and the J segment 7 bases; nucleotides outside the gene matches: 17. The length of the CDR3 is 17 residues. CDR1 and CDR2 (germline): SQVTM, ANQGSEA. CDR3 residues: CSVVTPSGRALGGEQYF. The CDR3 DNA sequence: TGCAGCGTTGTAACCCCTAGCGGGAGGGCCTTAGGGGGGGAGCAGTACTTC.

Ten or more counts support this clonotype. This rearrangement joins TRBV28 to TRBJ1-1; D possibly corresponds to TRBD1 (6 bases). The CDR3 runs 13 residues. Per germline, CDR1 MDHEN and CDR2 SYDVKM. The germline V and J ends were trimmed by 7 bases and 2 bases, with 11 bases remaining between them. The CDR3 sequence: CASIRQANTEAFF. CDR3 in DNA: TGTGCCAGCATTAGACAGGCAAACACTGAAGCTTTCTTT.

The CDR3 loop reads CASSRADTQYF. The CDR3 DNA is TGTGCCAGCTCTAGGGCAGATACGCAGTATTTT. The rearrangement links TRBV28 to TRBJ2-3; D is undetermined. The CDR3 sequence is 11 residues long. Germline lookup yields CDR1 MDHEN and CDR2 SYDVKM. Trimming removed 8 bases from V and 4 bases from J, with 7 bases in between.

The CDR3 bases are TGTGCCAGCACCTGGAGAGGTGGACAGGGAATGAACACTGAAGCTTTCTTT. Amino acids: CASTWRGGQGMNTEAFF. The chain carries TRBV2 and TRBJ1-1; 8 bases fit TRBD1. V gave up 7 bases and J gave up 0 bases; unmatched junction bases: 13. The CDR3 extends over 17 amino acids. Germline assignment: CDR1 SNHLY and CDR2 FYNNEI.

This clonotype turned up a few times. The rearrangement uses TRBV7-9 and TRBJ2-1; possible D gene TRBD2, 6 bases. The CDR3 extends over 17 amino acids. V was pared by 0 bases and J by 2 bases, with 14 bases between. The germline V gene has CDR1 SEHNR and CDR2 FQNEAQ (reference sequence). CDR3 in DNA: TGTGCCAGCAGCTTAGCGCGAATAGCGGTAACCTACAATGAGCAGTTCTTC. This sequence encodes CASSLARIAVTYNEQFF.

The table lists this clonotype with many counts. The rearrangement uses TRBV3-1 and TRBJ2-7, with 12 bases identical to TRBD1. The length of the CDR3 is 18 residues. Germline CDR1 LGHDT, CDR2 YNNKEL (reference sequence). Germline trimming cut 2 bases from V and 1 base from J; bases unmatched to any gene: 9. The CDR3 region has the DNA TGTGCCAGCAGCCAACTCGTGGGACAGGGGGCGACGTCCTACGAGCAGTACTTC. Its protein product is CASSQLVGQGATSYEQYF.

This clonotype was detected a few times. The gene calls are TRBV5-1 and TRBJ1-1; 7 positions agree with TRBD1. The V and J ends lost 2 bases and 1 base, in that order; junction bases with no gene match: 2. The CDR3 extends over 14 amino acids. Per the germline V gene, CDR1 is SGHRS and CDR2 is YFSETQ. Here the CDR3 reads CASSFGTANTEAFF. The CDR3 nucleotides are TGCGCCAGCAGCTTCGGGACAGCGAACACTGAAGCTTTCTTT.

Many counts were recorded for this clonotype. The chain combines TRBV6-2 or TRBV6-3 with TRBJ2-3, with D unclear. CDR1 and CDR2 (germline): MNHEY, SVGEGT. The V and J ends lost 6 bases and 2 bases respectively, with 12 bases between them. The CDR3 loop spans 14 amino acids. The CDR3: CASRGVGFTDTQYF. For the CDR3, the DNA is TGTGCCAGCAGGGGTGTTGGCTTCACAGATACGCAGTATTTT.

This clonotype was counted at least ten times. The V gene is TRBV6-5, the J gene TRBJ2-1, with D possibly matching TRBD1 (6 bases). CDR3 size: 14 residues. The V gene lost 7 bases and the J gene lost 6 bases, with 16 bases spanning the gap. Germline assignment: CDR1 MNHEY and CDR2 SVGAGI. As DNA, the CDR3 is TGTGCCAGCAAACGGGACACCCGGGGCAATGAGCAGTTCTTC. This encodes CASKRDTRGNEQFF.

This clonotype occurred many times. CDR3 sequence: CASSRGQGAQYF. The CDR3 DNA follows: TGTGCCAGTAGTAGAGGACAGGGGGCGCAGTATTTT. This chain joins TRBV19 and TRBJ2-3, with 10 nucleotides matching TRBD1. CDR3 length: 12 amino acids. Germline CDR1 reads LNHDA; CDR2 reads SQIVND (reference sequence). V dropped 4 bases and J dropped 10; count of bases not matched to a gene: 2.

This clonotype was observed a handful of times. The chain is built from TRBV29-1 and TRBJ2-3, with TRBD2 matching 8 bases. Losses at the gene ends were 4 bases for V and 6 bases for J; bases not matched to a gene: 9. The CDR3 sequence is 14 residues long. CDR1 and CDR2 (germline): SQVTM, ANQGSEA. CDR3 region: CSVVPSGSVDTQYF. DNA for the CDR3: TGCAGCGTTGTTCCCAGCGGGAGTGTCGATACGCAGTATTTT.

This clonotype has more than one count but fewer than ten. The chain uses TRBV5-6 and TRBJ1-1; tentative D call: TRBD1 (5 bases). CDR3 length: 14 amino acids. V lost 1 base, J lost 0 bases, and 7 bases lay in between. Germline CDR1 is SGHDT and CDR2 is YYEEEE. The CDR3 loop reads CASSLTGMNTEAFF. The CDR3 DNA reads TGTGCCAGCAGCTTGACAGGAATGAACACTGAAGCTTTCTTT.

This clonotype has more than one count but fewer than ten. The chain links TRBV19 to TRBJ2-6; D is possibly TRBD1 (5 bases). In germline, CDR1 is LNHDA, CDR2 SQIVND (reference sequence). The CDR3 runs to 15 residues. The germline V and J ends were trimmed by 7 bases and 4 bases, with 14 bases remaining between them. CDR3 amino acids: CASNRGRRGANVLTF. The CDR3 DNA sequence: TGTGCCAGTAATAGGGGCCGGCGCGGGGCCAACGTCCTGACTTTC.

This clonotype was detected a few times. The chain links TRBV28 to TRBJ2-7, with D uncertain. Germline values: CDR1 MDHEN, CDR2 SYDVKM. The germline V and J ends were trimmed by 6 bases and 3 bases, with 9 bases remaining between them. This CDR3 is 12 amino acids long. CDR3 sequence (DNA): TGTGCCAGCAGCCCCCCCTTCTACGAGCAGTACTTC. Translating gives CASSPPFYEQYF.

This clonotype was picked up many times. This chain uses TRBV19 with TRBJ2-5; the D is unclear. This CDR3 is 14 amino acids long. With 3 bases removed from V and 1 base from J, the gap between germline ends came to 9 bases. CDR1 and CDR2 from the germline V gene are LNHDA and SQIVND (reference sequence). The CDR3 sequence is CASSIGLGQETQYF. CDR3 nucleotides: TGTGCCAGTAGTATCGGGCTAGGCCAAGAGACCCAGTACTTC. The complete variable domain, with remaining parts taken from reference TRBV19 and TRBJ2-5, reads DGGITQSPKYLFRKEGQNVTLSCEQNLNHDAMYWYRQDPGQGLRLIYYSQIVNDFQKGDIAEGYSVSREKKESFPLTVTSAQKNPTAFYLCASSIGLGQETQYFGPGTRLLVL.

Ten or more counts support this clonotype. The chain uses TRBV7-9 and TRBJ1-1, with TRBD1 as a possible D gene (6 bases). The CDR3 extends over 14 amino acids. Trimming took 8 bases from V and 1 from J, leaving 14 bases between them. Germline V gives CDR1 SEHNR, CDR2 FQNEAQ (reference sequence). The CDR3 protein is CASGSRGTNTEAFF. The DNA of the CDR3 is TGTGCCAGCGGCAGCAGGGGAACGAACACTGAAGCTTTCTTT.

This clonotype turned up a few times. The rearrangement links TRBV10-3 to TRBJ2-7; D unclear. The germline CDR1 and CDR2 sequences are ENHRY and SYGVKD. This CDR3 contains 12 residues. Trimming took 2 bases from V and 1 from J, leaving 3 bases between them. The CDR3 here is CAISEGSYEQYF. The CDR3 DNA reads as TGTGCCATCAGTGAGGGTTCCTACGAGCAGTACTTC.

The V call is TRBV4-2, the J call TRBJ2-1, with 8 bases identical to TRBD2. From germline, CDR1 is LGHNA and CDR2 YNFKEQ. V lost 1 base and J lost 6; bases outside the gene matches: 5. The CDR3 totals 15 residues. The DNA of the CDR3 is TGTGCCAGCAGCCAAGGTAGCGGGATGTCCAATGAGCAGTTCTTC. It is translated as CASSQGSGMSNEQFF.

This clonotype has a count of ten or more. The chain links TRBV12-3 or TRBV12-4 to TRBJ1-5, with TRBD1 matching 7 bases. The CDR3 has 16 residues. V gave up 3 bases and J gave up 5 bases; unmatched junction bases: 10. This chain's CDR3 is CASSFSAGGNYQPQHF. The CDR3 DNA follows: TGTGCCAGCAGTTTCTCGGCAGGGGGTAACTATCAGCCCCAGCATTTT.

By proportion, this clonotype is medium-sized. This sequence joins TRBV28 and TRBJ1-1; D may be TRBD1 (5 bases). The CDR3 is 16 amino acids. Trimming shortened V by 6 bases and J by 1 base, and 18 bases separated the two germline ends. Looked up from germline, CDR1 is MDHEN and CDR2 is SYDVKM. In nucleotides, the CDR3 is TGTGCCAGCAGCCATGGGGGTGGAGGGGCGAACACTGAAGCTTTCTTT. It codes for CASSHGGGGANTEAFF.